Described below is a single T cell receptor (beta chain) sequence and its context. The antigen remains unidentified. This specimen comes from a study of identical twins. V lost 6 bases and J lost 3, with 15 bases in between. This CDR3 region has 14 residues. A single record per CDR3 protein comes from TCRdb applying MiXCR to the 5' RACE reads. The sample has 1,800,000 or so distinct CDR3 sequences, 32% seen once. Notes on the study in general: Fewer insertions marked abundant cord blood beta clonotypes; young adult naive trended weakly, memory not at all. Models underestimated TCR alpha sharing (out-of-frame) in monozygotic twins. Sequences that were beta out-of-frame showed weaker excess twin sharing. Zero-insertion analyses might be partly confounded by invariant T cells like MAIT and iNKT.

The clonotype comes from a newborn girl in good health. This chain connects TRBV12-3 or TRBV12-4 to TRBJ2-7, with a possible D match to TRBD1 (6 bases). Material for sequencing was cord blood. CDR3 in amino acids: CASRPGHLHYEQYF. CDR3 in DNA: TGTGCCAGCAGGCCGGGACACCTTCACTACGAGCAGTACTTC.